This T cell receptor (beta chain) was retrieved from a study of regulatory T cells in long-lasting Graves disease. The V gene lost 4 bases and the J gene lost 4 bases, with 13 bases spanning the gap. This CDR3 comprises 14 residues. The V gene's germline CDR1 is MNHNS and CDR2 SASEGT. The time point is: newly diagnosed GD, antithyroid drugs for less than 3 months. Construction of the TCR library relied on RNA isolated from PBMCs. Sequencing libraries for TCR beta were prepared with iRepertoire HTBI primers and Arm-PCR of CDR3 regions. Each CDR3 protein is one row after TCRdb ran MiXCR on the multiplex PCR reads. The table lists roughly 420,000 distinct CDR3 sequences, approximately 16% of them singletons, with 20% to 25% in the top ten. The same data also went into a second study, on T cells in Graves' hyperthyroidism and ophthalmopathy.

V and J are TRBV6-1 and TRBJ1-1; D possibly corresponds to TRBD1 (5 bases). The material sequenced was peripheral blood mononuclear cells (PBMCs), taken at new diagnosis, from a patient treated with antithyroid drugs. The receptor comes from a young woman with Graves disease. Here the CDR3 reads CASSATRQGTEAFF. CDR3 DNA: TGTGCCAGCAGTGCGACCCGTCAGGGCACTGAAGCTTTCTTT.